This TCR beta chain stems from a study of shared clonotypes between healthy human individuals (dated by TCRdb to between 2020 and 2021). General notes on the study: Three men and a couple of women, aged 18 to 49 years, made up the cohort. For each donor, three plates each were used for CD4 naive and CD4 memory, two plates were used for CD8 naive, and one plate was used for CD8 memory. Blood TCR repertoires of 5 or 6 healthy adults were deeply sequenced to estimate repertoire size and the extent of clonotype sharing between individuals. To increase sequencing depth and limit assay-specific biases, TCR repertoire library preparation and sequencing were carried out by different laboratories using diverse techniques. Leukapheresis yielded between about 0.94 and 9 billion PBMCs per donor. Results and caveats for the whole study, not just this receptor: Approximately 4.8% of naive CD4, approximately 3.7% of naive CD8, around 2.3% of memory CD4, and about 0.4% of memory CD8 clonotypes were shared across four donors. Larger estimated clonotype richness was generally found for naive subsets than for memory subsets. Sampling was limited to blood, and TCR repertoires in tissue likely differ from TCR repertoires in blood. Higher generation probabilities were observed for clonotypes shared by all four sorted-subset donors than for non-shared clonotypes. Pairwise subsampling led to the expectation that sequencing depth would affect the degree of clonotype sharing among donors. Because the study included a small number of donors, the genetic and exposure-history diversity represented was limited. Incomplete sequencing was indicated by rarefaction of sorted-subset datasets, despite the large sequencing depth.

With respect to this clone: Its cognate antigen has yet to be identified. Per-base qualities were not stored, and no clone one base away is much larger.

TCR CDR3 regions were amplified from genomic DNA by multiplex PCR using the deep immunoSEQ assay. For each cell subset, the extracted genomic DNA was distributed evenly across all wells of several immunoSEQ 96-well plates, and each plate served as one replicate. For sorted subsets, about 220 ng of genomic DNA, equivalent to 25,000 to 35,000 T cell genomes, went into each replicate PCR. Purified libraries were quantified with a Qubit 3.0 fluorometer, sized on a Bioanalyzer 2100, and re-quantified with the KAPA Library Quantification kit. A separate single-read 150-cycle Illumina NextSeq 550 flow cell was used to sequence each immunoSEQ 96-well plate. In the authors' own workflow: Because the immunoSEQ output included only junctional sequences and no quality scores, the filtering could not be the same as the filtering used for full-length reads. To assign V/J genes and CDR3, sequences were annotated against IMGT germline references using PyIR, a Python wrapper for IgBLAST v1.9. Reads with weak V/J assignments (E-value above 1e-6), missing CDR3, stop codons, out-of-frame junctions, or ambiguous translated residues were removed. A V3J clonotype was defined by an identical inferred V gene, J gene, and CDR3 amino acid sequence. To compute the percentage overlap between repertoires, the number of shared unique clonotypes was divided by the size of the smaller repertoire. Three approaches were used to assess repertoire richness: RTK rarefaction, the Chao1 estimator, and Recon v2.1 estimates of unobserved clonotypes. For all TCRbeta clonotypes obtained by the gDNA method from a few donors, generation probabilities were computed with OLGA. TCRdb re-hosts the immuneACCESS table, in-frame sequences only. Its copies lack some clones; in the studies checked, an unresolved V gene accounts for under half of them, and the cause for the rest is not known. Clone size and V and J calls were adopted from that table, with D and trimming inferred from the DNA. Across this sample there are about 340,000 clones, with less than 85% seen only once. About 10% of the sample goes to the ten largest clones.

Donors were healthy HIV-negative adults with no recently reported acute infections or vaccinations. All donors were Caucasian adults living in Nashville, Tennessee, USA. Magnetic negative selection was used to enrich CD4+ T cells, after which naive cells were positively selected on CD45RA and the negative fraction became the memory subset. After blood collection by leukapheresis, PBMCs were isolated using Ficoll-Histopaque density gradient centrifugation and then cryopreserved in the vapor phase of liquid nitrogen. Purity and quantity of every magnetically sorted T cell population were checked by analytical flow cytometry. From each sorted fraction, genomic DNA was isolated and quantified by UV absorbance on a Nanodrop 2000c. From the cysteine through the phenylalanine, the CDR3 covers 15 amino acids. Here the CDR3 DNA is all that survives: 45 bases in frame from base 1. Trimming takes 3 bases off V and 6 bases off J; junction bases not matched to a gene: 8. CDR1 SGDLS and CDR2 YYNGEE were looked up in the germline V gene.

The sequencing sample was made of memory CD4+ T cells sorted from blood. According to the study, the label for this sample's cell subset or site signals: CD45RA-negative fraction. This clonotype was obtained from a man aged 25 to 40 in good health. The chain links TRBV9 with TRBJ2-5, and 10 junction bases match TRBD2. The CDR3 region reads CASSGPSGSGKTQYF. The bases are TGTGCCAGCAGCGGCCCTAGCGGGAGTGGAAAGACCCAGTACTTC.